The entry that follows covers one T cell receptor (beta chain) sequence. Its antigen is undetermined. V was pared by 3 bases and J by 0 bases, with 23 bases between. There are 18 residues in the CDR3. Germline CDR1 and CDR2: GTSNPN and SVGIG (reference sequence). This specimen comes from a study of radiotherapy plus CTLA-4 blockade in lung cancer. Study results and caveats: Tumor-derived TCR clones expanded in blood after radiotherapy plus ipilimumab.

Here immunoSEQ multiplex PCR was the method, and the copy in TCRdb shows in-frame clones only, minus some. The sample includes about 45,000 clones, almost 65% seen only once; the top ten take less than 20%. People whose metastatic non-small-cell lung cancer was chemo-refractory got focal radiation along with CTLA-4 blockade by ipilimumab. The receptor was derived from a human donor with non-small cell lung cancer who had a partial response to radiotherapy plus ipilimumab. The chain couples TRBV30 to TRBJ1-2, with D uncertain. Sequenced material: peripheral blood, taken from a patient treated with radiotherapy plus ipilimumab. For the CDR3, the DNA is TGTGCCTGGAGCCGTCGTCGGGTGGGTGGAGGGTCTAACTATGGCTACACCTTC. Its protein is CAWSRRRVGGGSNYGYTF.